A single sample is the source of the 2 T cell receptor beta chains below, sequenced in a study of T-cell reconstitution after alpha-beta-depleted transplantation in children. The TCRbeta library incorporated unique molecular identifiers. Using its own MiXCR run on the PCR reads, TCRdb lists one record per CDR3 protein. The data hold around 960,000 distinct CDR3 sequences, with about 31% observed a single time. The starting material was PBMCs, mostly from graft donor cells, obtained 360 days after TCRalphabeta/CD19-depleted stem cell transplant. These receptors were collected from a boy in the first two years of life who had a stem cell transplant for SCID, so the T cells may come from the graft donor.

CDR3: CATRAPNSPLHF. The CDR3 region has the DNA TGTGCCACCCGAGCTCCAAATTCACCCCTCCACTTT. The chain links TRBV3-1 to TRBJ1-6; D is unresolved. V was shortened by 10 bases and J by 7 bases, with 11 bases between the two germline ends. CDR1 and CDR2 from the germline V gene are LGHDT and YNNKEL (reference sequence). The CDR3 runs 12 residues. Filled out from reference TRBV3-1 and TRBJ1-6, the complete variable domain reads DTAVSQTPKYLVTQMGNDKSIKCEQNLGHDTMYWYKQDSKKFLKIMFSYNNKELIINETVPNRFSPKSPDKAHLNLHINSLELGDSAVYFCATRAPNSPLHFGNGTRLTVT.

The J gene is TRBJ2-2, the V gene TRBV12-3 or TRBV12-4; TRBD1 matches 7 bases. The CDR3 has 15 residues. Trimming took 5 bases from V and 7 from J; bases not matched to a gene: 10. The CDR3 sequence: CASSPGTEKGGELFF. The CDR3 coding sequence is TGTGCCAGCAGTCCCGGGACAGAAAAGGGCGGGGAGCTGTTTTTT.